This entry is about one TCR beta chain. Its antigen specificity is not known. Base qualities are not at hand, and no much larger clone is one base apart. The CDR3 numbers 16 residues from cysteine through phenylalanine. This entry keeps only the CDR3 DNA: 48 bases, framed from base 1. Trimming costs V 0 bases and J 0 bases, and their ends lie 9 bases apart. The germline V gene provides CDR1 SGHTA and CDR2 FQGNSA. The sample is drawn from a study of CD8 T cells in ankylosing spondylitis (TCRdb year 2017). Concerning the study at large: T cell receptor beta repertoires were profiled in healthy donors and ankylosing spondylitis patients so that disease-linked TCR variants could be found. In total, the full study cohort was made up of approximately 99 healthy donors and approximately 27 ankylosing spondylitis patients. Peripheral blood was sampled, and synovial fluid was also collected from ankylosing spondylitis patients.

Results and caveats for the whole study, not just this receptor: Blood from ankylosing spondylitis patients appeared to be characterized by a TCR beta motif composed of about 8 highly homologous amino acid variants. Some motif variants had previously been reported in the synovial fluid and blood of reactive arthritis patients, which suggests shared mechanisms of disease initiation. The disease-linked clones were reported to be significantly enriched in matched synovial fluid samples from ankylosing spondylitis patients. A CD8+ phenotype was shown by the disease-linked clones, which were found at relatively low frequencies in peripheral blood.

The data were produced on an Illumina HiSeq 2500. Quantitative 5'-RACE with molecular barcodes was used to prepare TCR beta libraries. Per the authors' processing: Disease-linked TCR variants were identified with a new computational method built on a probabilistic model of VDJ rearrangement. TCRdb ran its own pipeline on the public reads, namely fastp trimming at Q25 and MiXCR clone calling, and kept in-frame beta chains. CDR3 protein sequences are deduplicated, and each keeps its most common genes and DNA. TCRdb's processing, not the authors', yielded these V and J calls. This sample holds some 350,000 distinct CDR3 sequences; roughly 14% were observed only once. The top ten hold around 0.99% of the sample.

The sequence joins TRBV7-2 to TRBJ2-4, with the D segment identity uncertain. Sequencing input: blood, either unsorted or a sorted T cell fraction (not recorded which). The clonotype originates from a male donor with ankylosing spondylitis or in good health (not recorded which). The nucleotide sequence reads as follows: TGTGCCAGCAGCTTAGCCAAGGGTTTAGCCAAAAACATTCAGTACTTC. This is translated as CASSLAKGLAKNIQYF.